These T cell receptor beta chains were read from a single sample in a study of T-cell memory formation after mild COVID-19. TCRdb reprocessed the 5' RACE reads with MiXCR, giving one entry per CDR3 protein. The sample has 65,000 to 95,000 distinct CDR3 sequences, over 10% seen once. Sample: PBMCs or a T cell subset sorted from them (not recorded which). The receptor source for this set is a man between 18 and 29 years old who had mild COVID-19 (a few samples of this study predate the infection). Cell type and time point are not known. Both conserved end residues are trimmed from each CDR3.

TRBJ2-1 TRBV6-2/TRBV6-3 ASSSHLGGASYNEQF
TRBJ1-6 TRBV7-9 ASSLGLDSTGSPLH
TRBJ1-5 TRBV7-8 ASSLEQAENQPQH
TRBJ1-5 TRBV27 ASSLAGLDQPQH
TRBJ2-3 TRBV9 ASSEGRGESTDTQY
TRBJ2-3 TRBV11-2 ASSPGSQVPDTQY
TRBJ1-5 TRBV27 ASSLRDNNQPQH
TRBJ2-3 TRBV20-1 SALTGRGGADTQY
TRBJ2-1 TRBV5-1 ASSLALLRDNEQF
TRBJ1-6 TRBV27 ASSLGGPSPLH
TRBJ1-1 TRBV7-9 ASSSVDGENTEAF
TRBJ2-7 TRBV29-1 SVEVGEETYEQY
TRBJ2-1 TRBV12-3/TRBV12-4 ASSSDRGEQF
TRBJ2-3 TRBV7-6 ASSRTSVATDTQY
TRBJ2-5 TRBV19 ASSRGRGAQETQY
TRBJ1-2 TRBV4-2 ASSQEHSPNYGYT
TRBJ1-2 TRBV7-2 ASSSPGALGYT
TRBJ2-5 TRBV7-9 ASSLGGGQETQY
TRBJ2-7 TRBV6-2/TRBV6-3 ASSYSSGGAEQY
TRBJ2-1 TRBV6-2/TRBV6-3 ASSFGGWNEQF
TRBJ2-5 TRBV7-9 ASSFQGYQETQY
TRBJ2-2 TRBV5-1 ASRYSTGAGELF
TRBJ1-1 TRBV12-3/TRBV12-4 ASSLTAAVKAF
TRBJ1-1 TRBV29-1 SVEGRASEAF
TRBJ2-7 TRBV29-1 SVGQTYEQY
TRBJ2-7 TRBV7-9 ASSLVPTGQHYEQY
TRBJ2-3 TRBV4-2 ASSHRFTDTQY
TRBJ2-3 TRBV6-6 ASSKGGTDTQY
TRBJ2-1 TRBV29-1 SAGLAGYYNEQF
TRBJ1-1 TRBV6-5 ASSYMGNTEAF
TRBJ1-1 TRBV7-2 ASSLLSPLNTEAF
TRBJ2-1 TRBV11-2 ASSWGLAGAQDNEQF
TRBJ2-5 TRBV6-2/TRBV6-3 AADEDRNLETQY
. TRBV7-2 ASSLMVAGETQY
TRBJ1-4 TRBV27 ASSWGGLGEKLF
TRBJ2-2 TRBV11-2 ASGQEPLGELF
TRBJ1-1 TRBV12-3/TRBV12-4 ASSSMNTEAF
TRBJ2-1 TRBV9 ASSSGPSGGYEQF
TRBJ2-5 TRBV12-3/TRBV12-4 ASSFVGPETQY
TRBJ2-5 TRBV7-9 ASRKTPGPQETQY
TRBJ2-1 TRBV20-1 SARWGNEQF
TRBJ2-2 TRBV4-1 ASSRGKKNTGELF
TRBJ2-5 TRBV4-1 ASSHLAGQETQY
TRBJ2-3 TRBV27 ASSPHSGGTTDTQY
TRBJ2-3 TRBV24-1 ATSGLVHPDTQY
TRBJ2-3 TRBV7-8 ASFGTNSPDTQY
TRBJ2-5 TRBV27 ASSATSGAWETQY
TRBJ1-1 TRBV12-3/TRBV12-4 ASSFSQNTEAF
TRBJ2-2 TRBV11-2 ASSFSPGQGNTGELF
TRBJ2-3 TRBV4-1 ASSQDPGTTDTQY
TRBJ2-5 TRBV7-9 ASTDGGLAGGLQETQY
TRBJ2-1 TRBV7-2 ASSLLGRGALINEQF
TRBJ2-3 TRBV6-2/TRBV6-3 ASSPLEMLGAAVTQY
TRBJ1-6 TRBV7-9 ASSFLPGQGFSPLH
TRBJ1-1 TRBV4-3 ASTPGSANTEAF
TRBJ1-6 TRBV10-1 ASSPGVGSPLH
TRBJ1-5 TRBV10-2 ASSPGDAQPQH
TRBJ2-7 TRBV19 ASSNNRDEQY
TRBJ1-2 TRBV19 ASSIIGQGDGYT
TRBJ1-2 TRBV12-5 ASGSAGTALGGYT